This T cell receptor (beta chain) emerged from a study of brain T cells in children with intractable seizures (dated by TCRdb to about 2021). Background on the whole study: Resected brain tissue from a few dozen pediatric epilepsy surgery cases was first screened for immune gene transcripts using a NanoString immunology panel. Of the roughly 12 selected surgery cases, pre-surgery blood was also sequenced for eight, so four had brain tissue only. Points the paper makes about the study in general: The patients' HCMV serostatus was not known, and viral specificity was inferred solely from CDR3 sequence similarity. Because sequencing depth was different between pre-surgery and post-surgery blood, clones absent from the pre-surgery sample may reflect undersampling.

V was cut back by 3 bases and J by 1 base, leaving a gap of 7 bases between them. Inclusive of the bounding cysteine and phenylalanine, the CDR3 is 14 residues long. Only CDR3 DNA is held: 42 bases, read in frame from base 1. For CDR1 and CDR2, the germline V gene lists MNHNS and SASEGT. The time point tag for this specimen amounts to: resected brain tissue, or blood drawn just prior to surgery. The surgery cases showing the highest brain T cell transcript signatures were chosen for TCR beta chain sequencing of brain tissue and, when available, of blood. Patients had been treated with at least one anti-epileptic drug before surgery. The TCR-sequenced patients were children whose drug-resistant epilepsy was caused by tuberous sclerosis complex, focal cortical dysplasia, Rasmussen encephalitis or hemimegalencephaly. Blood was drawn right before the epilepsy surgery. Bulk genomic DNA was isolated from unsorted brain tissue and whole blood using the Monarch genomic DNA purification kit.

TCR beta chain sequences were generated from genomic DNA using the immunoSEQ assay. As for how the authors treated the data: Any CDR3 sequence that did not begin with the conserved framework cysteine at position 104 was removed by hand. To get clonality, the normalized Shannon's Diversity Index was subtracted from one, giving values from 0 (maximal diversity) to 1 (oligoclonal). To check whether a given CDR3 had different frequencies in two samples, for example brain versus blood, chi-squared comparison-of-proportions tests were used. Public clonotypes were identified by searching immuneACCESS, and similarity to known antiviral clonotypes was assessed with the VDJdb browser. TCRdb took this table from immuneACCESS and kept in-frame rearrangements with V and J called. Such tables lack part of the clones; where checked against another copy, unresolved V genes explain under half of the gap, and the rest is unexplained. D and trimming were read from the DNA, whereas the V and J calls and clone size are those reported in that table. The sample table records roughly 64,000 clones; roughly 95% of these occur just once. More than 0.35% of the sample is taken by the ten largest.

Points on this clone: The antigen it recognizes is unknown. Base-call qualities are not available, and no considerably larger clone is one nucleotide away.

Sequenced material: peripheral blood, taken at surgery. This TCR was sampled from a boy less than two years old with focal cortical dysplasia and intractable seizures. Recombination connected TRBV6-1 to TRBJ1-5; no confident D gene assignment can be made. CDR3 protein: CASSDWVSNQPQHF. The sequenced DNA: TGTGCCAGCAGTGATTGGGTAAGCAATCAGCCCCAGCATTTT.